This T cell receptor beta chain was sequenced in a study of blood T cell repertoires in COVID-19 (dated by TCRdb to 2019 to 2021). About the investigation overall: The collaborator samples originated in the United States, Italy and Spain and spanned the acute and convalescent phases of COVID-19. The material from the prospective study consisted of cDNA or gDNA derived from T cells, B-cell-depleted T cells, or PBMCs. The dataset comprised deeply sampled blood TCRbeta repertoires from subjects exposed to, actively infected with, or recovered from COVID-19. The repertoires were released in a freely available public database intended as a resource for research on the immune response to SARS-CoV-2. Samples came from the ongoing ImmuneRACE study (first 160 participants) plus 1,254 subjects from 6 global collaborators. The sample metadata nearly always contained a de-identified subject ID, COVID-19 status, age in years and sex. Where HLA class I and class II types were available, the types were taken from metadata supplied by the sample provider, not from assay-based typing. Results the study describes overall, beyond this receptor: How much clinical and demographic metadata was included differed by source and by participant, and the metadata was provided uncurated.

Collaborating institutions collected whole blood in K2EDTA tubes following their own protocols. For TCRbeta analysis, collaborator samples were shipped as frozen whole blood, as isolated PBMCs, or as DNA extracted from either sample type. The immunoSEQ Assay, a bias-controlled multiplex PCR, was used to amplify TCRbeta CDR3 regions from genomic DNA. Under the source paper's analysis protocol: Nucleated cell counts per sample were estimated from amplification of reference gene primers within the assay. Sequence reads were collapsed and filtered to measure the absolute abundance of every unique TCRbeta CDR3 rearrangement. Productive Simpson clonality was computed per sample as the square root of Simpson's diversity index over productive rearrangements. TCRdb obtained this table from immuneACCESS and retained in-frame rearrangements with V and J assigned. These tables miss some clones; where compared with another copy, unresolved V genes account for less than half of the shortfall, and the remainder is unexplained. Clonal size and the V and J genes are those of that table, whereas D and trimming came from the DNA. The sample table contains about 190,000 clones; only one count was recorded for nearly 90% of them. The ten largest account for 0.62% of the sample.

The CDR3, cysteine through phenylalanine, is 15 amino acids long. The CDR3 DNA has 45 bases and is translated from base 1. The germline V gene (reference sequence) supplies CDR1 LGHDT and CDR2 YNNKEL. V is cut by 0 bases and J by 4 bases, and the space between the germline ends is 7 bases. Notes on this clone: The clone's antigen remains unknown. The input lacks base qualities; no much larger clone sits a single base away.

Recombination linked TRBV3-1 (or the pseudogene TRBV3-2) to TRBJ1-6; no confident D gene assignment can be made. The sequenced sample was peripheral blood. The receptor was derived from a man aged 50 or older with acute or convalescent COVID-19. In nucleotides, the sequence is TGTGCCAGCAGCCAAGATGGACTGTATAATTCACCCCTCCACTTT. This translates into CASSQDGLYNSPLHF.